This is a list of T cell receptor beta chains from one sample in a study of blood T cells in healthy people across ages. TCRdb independently ran MiXCR on the 5' RACE reads; one entry per CDR3 protein. The sample lists roughly 1.7 million distinct CDR3 sequences; almost 35% were seen once. The sample was blood. The source is a woman in her twenties or thirties in good health. Each CDR3 is given with its conserved first and last residue. Fields, in order: V gene, D gene, CDR3 length, J gene, clone size, CDR3 DNA, CDR3 protein. A D gene is named only where the DNA matches it firmly. Clone size, where shown, is once, few, many, or a class for clones that have expanded.

TRBV5-1	NA	12	TRBJ2-2	few	TGCGCCAGCAACAGGGTAGCCGGGGAGCTGTTTTTT	CASNRVAGELFF
TRBV12-3/TRBV12-4	NA	14	TRBJ1-3	once	TGTGCCAGCAGCCCGACACCCCAGGGAAACACCATATATTTT	CASSPTPQGNTIYF
TRBV20-1	NA	14	TRBJ1-1	NA	TGCAGTGCACGTCGGGGCACCTTGAACACTGAAGCTTTCTTT	CSARRGTLNTEAFF
TRBV7-9	NA	15	TRBJ1-2	NA	TGTGCCAGCAGAGACCTTGGACCGGTAAACTATGGCTACACCTTC	CASRDLGPVNYGYTF
TRBV27	TRBD1	17	TRBJ2-7	few	TGTGCCACGCACCCGGACAGGGGGCTCGAGTCGGTCTACGAGCAGTACTTC	CATHPDRGLESVYEQYF
TRBV21-1	NA	17	TRBJ2-7	few	TGTGCCAGCAAGCAACACGTAGGGGCTAGCGGGGCTTACGAGCAGTACTTC	CASKQHVGASGAYEQYF
TRBV5-6	TRBD1	16	TRBJ2-1	few	TGTGCCAGCAGCTTGTCGGGACAGGGGAGAGGCAATGAGCAGTTCTTC	CASSLSGQGRGNEQFF
TRBV11-2	NA	14	TRBJ1-2	few	TGTGCCAGCAGCAGAGGGACACATGCTGAAGGCTACACCTTC	CASSRGTHAEGYTF
TRBV12-3/TRBV12-4	NA	14	TRBJ2-7	many	TGTGCCAGCAGTTTAGGAGGACCCGGCTACGAGCAGTACTTC	CASSLGGPGYEQYF
TRBV12-3/TRBV12-4	TRBD2	17	TRBJ2-2	NA	TGTGCCAGCACCAAACCCCAGGGACTAGCGGGACTCGGGGAGCTGTTTTTT	CASTKPQGLAGLGELFF
TRBV9	NA	11	TRBJ2-3	many	TGTGCCAGCAGCGGGAGAGATACGCAGTATTTT	CASSGRDTQYF
TRBV20-1	NA	13	TRBJ2-7	NA	TGCAGTGCTAGAGATCCGGCCCTAACCGAGCAGTACTTC	CSARDPALTEQYF
TRBV11-2	NA	15	TRBJ2-7	few	TGTGCCAGCAGCTTACCGCGGGGTAGGTCCTACGAGCAGTACTTC	CASSLPRGRSYEQYF
TRBV4-1	NA	14	TRBJ2-1	many	TGCGCCAGCAGCGTACTGACTAGTTACAATGAGCAGTTCTTC	CASSVLTSYNEQFF
TRBV29-1	NA	11	TRBJ2-7	many	TGCAGCGTTGAATGGGCACGCGAGCAGTACTTC	CSVEWAREQYF
TRBV10-3	TRBD1	12	TRBJ2-3	NA	TGTGCCATCACCGACAGGGAAGATACGCAGTATTTT	CAITDREDTQYF
TRBV20-1	NA	10	TRBJ1-4	many	TGCAGTGCCCTCCGGGAAAAACTGTTTTTT	CSALREKLFF
TRBV10-3	NA	15	TRBJ2-3	NA	TGTGCCATCAGTGAGTCAAGACAGACAGCAGATACGCAGTATTTT	CAISESRQTADTQYF
TRBV9	TRBD1	16	TRBJ1-1	NA	TGTGCCAGCAGCGTAGAAGGCAGGGGGATTCGTACTGAAGCTTTCTTT	CASSVEGRGIRTEAFF
TRBV7-2	TRBD2	15	TRBJ2-3	NA	TGTGTCAGCAACTTAGCGGGAGGAAAGACAGATACGCAGTATTTT	CVSNLAGGKTDTQYF
TRBV15	NA	16	TRBJ2-5	NA	TGTGCCACCAGCAAAGACTCCTCAGGGGGGCAAGAGACCCAGTACTTC	CATSKDSSGGQETQYF
TRBV9	NA	15	TRBJ2-3	few	TGTGCCAGCAGCGTAGCCCCTACAGGTGCAGATACGCAGTATTTT	CASSVAPTGADTQYF
TRBV7-7	NA	15	TRBJ2-3	few	TGTGCCAGCAGCTTAGACGGGAGAAGTCAAGATACGCAGTATTTT	CASSLDGRSQDTQYF
TRBV5-1	NA	13	TRBJ2-1	NA	TGCGCCGGCAGCTTGGCGCCAGACAATGAGCAGTTCTTC	CAGSLAPDNEQFF
TRBV5-4	TRBD2	15	TRBJ2-3	many	TGTGCCAGCAGGCCTAAAGCGGGGACCCCAGATACGCAGTATTTT	CASRPKAGTPDTQYF
TRBV9	TRBD2	16	TRBJ2-1	once	TGTGCCAGCAGCGCGGGGGGGGGACTAGCGCGACGTGAGCAGTTCTTC	CASSAGGGLARREQFF
TRBV27	TRBD2	16	TRBJ2-7	few	TGTGCCAGCAGTTTATCGATCCTAGCGGGAGACTACGAGCAGTACTTC	CASSLSILAGDYEQYF
TRBV28	TRBD1	15	TRBJ2-5	NA	TGTGCCAGCAGAGATCTTGGACAGGGTGGAGAGACCCAGTACTTC	CASRDLGQGGETQYF
TRBV28	TRBD2	14	TRBJ2-5	few	TGTGCCAGCTGGCCTAGCGGGAGGGGAAAGACCCAGTACTTC	CASWPSGRGKTQYF
TRBV5-1	TRBD2	17	TRBJ2-1	few	TGCGCCAGCAGCTTGGGGTTTGGGGCAGGGAGGGCCAATGAGCAGTTCTTC	CASSLGFGAGRANEQFF
TRBV9	TRBD1	17	TRBJ1-2	few	TGTGCCAGCAGCGCAATGAAGATACGGGACAGTCTATATGGCTACACCTTC	CASSAMKIRDSLYGYTF
TRBV4-1	NA	13	TRBJ2-7	many	TGCGCCAGCAGCCCCCGGGACCGCCTAGAGCAGTACTTC	CASSPRDRLEQYF
TRBV29-1	NA	12	TRBJ2-1	many	TGCAGCGTTGAACGAGACACGTATGAGCAGTTCTTC	CSVERDTYEQFF
TRBV5-1	NA	13	TRBJ2-7	NA	TGCGCCAGCAGCCGCTATCCACCGGACGAGCAGTACTTC	CASSRYPPDEQYF
TRBV7-9	NA	13	TRBJ2-1	few	TGTGCCAGCAGCTTAATCGGTTCCGATGAGCAGTTCTTC	CASSLIGSDEQFF
TRBV7-2	NA	13	TRBJ2-1	many	TGTGCCAGCAGCTTACAGGATTACAATGAGCAGTTCTTC	CASSLQDYNEQFF
TRBV2	TRBD2	14	TRBJ2-7	NA	TGTGCCAGCAGTGCTAGCGGGCAAAACTACGAGCAGTACTTC	CASSASGQNYEQYF
TRBV12-3/TRBV12-4	TRBD2	17	TRBJ2-2	NA	TGTGCCAGCAGTTTGTCTAGCGGGAGGACGAACACCGGGGAGCTGTTTTTT	CASSLSSGRTNTGELFF
TRBV15	NA	15	TRBJ1-5	once	TGTGCCACCAGCAGAGGACAGAATAGCAATCAGCCCCAGCATTTT	CATSRGQNSNQPQHF
TRBV20-1	TRBD2	14	TRBJ2-7	once	TGCAGTGCTAACTCCCGCGGGGGGAACTACGAGCAGTACTTC	CSANSRGGNYEQYF
TRBV4-2	NA	17	TRBJ1-3	NA	TGTGCCAGCAGCCAAGAATCCTTGCTAGGGACTGGAAACACCATATATTTT	CASSQESLLGTGNTIYF
TRBV20-1	NA	12	TRBJ1-2	many	TGCAGTGCTAGGCAGGCTAACTATGGCTACACCTTC	CSARQANYGYTF
TRBV15	NA	13	TRBJ1-1	NA	TGTGCCACCAGCAGGACAGGGAACACTGAAGCTTTCTTT	CATSRTGNTEAFF
TRBV5-1	NA	17	TRBJ1-2	few	TGCGCCAGCAGCTTGGTCAGCGGGGTCCCGGCGGACTATGGCTACACCTTC	CASSLVSGVPADYGYTF
TRBV6-5	TRBD2	14	TRBJ2-1	NA	TGTGCCAGCAGTACAGCGGGAGGTAGTGATGAGCAGTTCTTC	CASSTAGGSDEQFF
TRBV20-1	NA	13	TRBJ2-5	few	TGCAGTGCTAGAGTTTATCCGGGAGAGACCCAGTACTTC	CSARVYPGETQYF
TRBV19	NA	12	TRBJ1-2	NA	TGTGCCAGTAGTATGATGAACTATGGCTACACCTTC	CASSMMNYGYTF
TRBV20-1	NA	10	TRBJ1-2	NA	TGCAGTGCTCGTTCGACAGGAAACACCTTC	CSARSTGNTF
TRBV7-8	TRBD1	17	TRBJ1-4	few	TGTGCCAGCAGCTTAGAGGGGGGACAGCTCGCCGAAGAAAAACTGTTTTTT	CASSLEGGQLAEEKLFF